These T cell receptor beta chains were read from a single sample in a study of control samples from healthy donors and cancer patients. Profiling relied on immunoSEQ multiplex PCR, and the TCRdb table lists in-frame clones only, not all of them. The table includes tens of thousands of clones, around 93% detected once. Sequencing input: blood. The receptor source for this set is a woman aged 25 to 39 in good health. The CDR3 runs from the conserved cysteine through the conserved F or W. The D gene is left open where the match is weak. Size values are once, few and many counts, or a class for expanded clones, and some rows have none.

j_gene	abundance	d_gene	v_gene	CDR3nt	CDR3aa
TRBJ1-6	NA	TRBD1	TRBV19	TGTGCCAGTAGTGACTCGGGAAAGGGGGCTTCCACAAAGTGGGCGAATTCACCCCTCCACTTT	CASSDSGKGASTKWANSPLHF
TRBJ1-1	NA	NA	TRBV6-4	TGTGCCAGCAGTGTGGGCGGGCGGGGCACTGAAGCTTTCTTT	CASSVGGRGTEAFF
TRBJ2-3	NA	TRBD2	TRBV13	TGTGCCAGCAGCTTAGGTTGGACTAGAGCCAGTACGCAGTATTTT	CASSLGWTRASTQYF
TRBJ1-2	NA	NA	TRBV5-1	TGCGCCAGCAGCTTGGATCCGAGCCTCTATGGCTACACCTTC	CASSLDPSLYGYTF
TRBJ1-3	NA	TRBD1	TRBV4-2	TGTGCCAGCAGCCAAGACCGGGACAGGGGGGGCAACACCATATATTTT	CASSQDRDRGGNTIYF
TRBJ2-5	once	NA	TRBV27	TGTGCCAGCAGTCCGACAGTGGAGGAGACCCAGTACTTC	CASSPTVEETQYF
TRBJ1-5	NA	TRBD1	TRBV27	TGTGCCAGCAGTCCGGACAGGGATCGCAATCAGCCCCAGCATTTT	CASSPDRDRNQPQHF
TRBJ1-5	NA	NA	TRBV28	TGTGCCAGCAGTTCCCCTACCGGGACAATATTTGGGCATTTT	CASSSPTGTIFGHF
TRBJ1-5	once	NA	TRBV4-1	TGCGCCAGCAGCCAAGGGCCAGGGACTCAGCCCCAGCATTTT	CASSQGPGTQPQHF
TRBJ1-1	NA	NA	TRBV3-1/TRBV3-2	TGTGCCAGCAGCCAAGAGGGGTACACTGAAGCTTTCTTT	CASSQEGYTEAFF
TRBJ1-2	NA	NA	TRBV5-1	TGCGCCAGCAGCTTGAGTGAAGCTAACTATGGCTACACCTTC	CASSLSEANYGYTF
TRBJ2-7	NA	TRBD2	TRBV5-1	TGCGCCAGCAGCTCGCAGGGAGGGACCTACGAGCAGTACTTC	CASSSQGGTYEQYF
TRBJ2-2	NA	NA	TRBV27	TGTGCCAGCAGCACAGGGACCTCCGACACCGGGGAGCTGTTTTTT	CASSTGTSDTGELFF
TRBJ1-1	NA	NA	TRBV10-2	TGCGCCAGCAGTGATAGTGCAGTGAACACTGAAGCTTTCTTT	CASSDSAVNTEAFF
TRBJ2-1	NA	NA	TRBV6-5	TGTGCCAGCAGTTACGCCGGGGTGTGGGTCAATGAGCAGTTCTTC	CASSYAGVWVNEQFF
TRBJ1-1	NA	NA	TRBV19	TGTGCCAGTAGTATGTGGGCACGGGATAACACTGAAGCTTTCTTT	CASSMWARDNTEAFF
TRBJ2-5	NA	NA	TRBV13	TGTGCCAGCAGCTCTAAACCTGGGGGCCTCGGGACCCAGTACTTC	CASSSKPGGLGTQYF
TRBJ1-6	NA	NA	TRBV12-3/TRBV12-4	TGTGCCAGCAGATCCAACAGGGATTCACCCCTCCACTTT	CASRSNRDSPLHF
TRBJ2-2	NA	NA	TRBV5-1	TGCGCCAGCAGCGTTAGTACAGTAGCGAACACCGGGGAGCTGTTTTTT	CASSVSTVANTGELFF
TRBJ1-1	NA	NA	TRBV28	TGTGCCAGCTCCAAGGACCTCACTGAAGCTTTCTTT	CASSKDLTEAFF
TRBJ2-3	few	NA	TRBV6-1	TGTGCCAGCAGTGAAGGTCTAGCGCCCTATTTT	CASSEGLAPYF
TRBJ1-5	NA	NA	TRBV6-1	TGTGCCAGCAGTGAATGGGGAGATCAGCCCCAGCATTTT	CASSEWGDQPQHF
TRBJ2-5	NA	TRBD1	TRBV3-1/TRBV3-2	TGTGCCAGCAGCCAAGGAGGGACAGGCTGGGACCAGTACTTC	CASSQGGTGWDQYF
TRBJ1-3	once	NA	TRBV6-5	TGTGCCACCCTAGGGGTTGCTGGAAACACCATATATTTT	CATLGVAGNTIYF
TRBJ1-4	few	NA	TRBV4-1	TGCGCCAGCAGCCGTGGCACTGAGGAACTGTTTTTT	CASSRGTEELFF
TRBJ1-6	NA	TRBD1	TRBV28	TGTGCCAGCAGTTTACCCCGGGTCGAGGGGGCCGGCTATAATTCACCCCTCCACTTT	CASSLPRVEGAGYNSPLHF
TRBJ2-5	NA	NA	TRBV20-1	TGCAGTGCCCAGATAGCGGTGACCCAGTACTTC	CSAQIAVTQYF
TRBJ1-2	NA	NA	TRBV2	TGTGCCAGCAACCTCAACAGCTATGGCTACACCTTC	CASNLNSYGYTF
TRBJ2-1	NA	TRBD2	TRBV9	TGTGCCAGCAGCGTAGTGCCCGGGGGGGCCCGGGATGAGCAGTTCTTC	CASSVVPGGARDEQFF
TRBJ1-2	NA	TRBD1	TRBV6-5	TGTGCCAGCAGACAGGGGCCAGCTAACTATGGCTACACCTTC	CASRQGPANYGYTF
TRBJ2-3	NA	NA	TRBV10-1	TGCGCCAGCAGTGAGTCTCCGGGCGGGGGCCAGGGAACAGATACGCAGTATTTT	CASSESPGGGQGTDTQYF
TRBJ1-1	once	TRBD1	TRBV10-2	TGCGCCAGCAGTGAGGCCGGACAGGGGAACACTGAAGCTTTCTTT	CASSEAGQGNTEAFF
TRBJ1-5	NA	NA	TRBV28	TGTGCCAGCAGTTTATATCTCGAGGGTCAGCCCCAGCATTTT	CASSLYLEGQPQHF
TRBJ1-2	once	TRBD1	TRBV6-5	TGTGCCAGCAGTTACGCGGGGACAGGGGACTATGGCTACACCTTC	CASSYAGTGDYGYTF
TRBJ2-1	once	NA	TRBV5-1	TGCGCCAGCAGCTTGGCGGCCAATGAGCAGTTCTTC	CASSLAANEQFF
TRBJ2-2	NA	NA	TRBV7-3	TGTGCCAGCAGCTTAAATGTGGGGGGCGGGGAGCTGTTTTTT	CASSLNVGGGELFF
TRBJ1-5	NA	TRBD1	TRBV6-5	TGTGCCAGCAGTTCTGTAACAGGGGGCACTCAGCCCCAGCATTTT	CASSSVTGGTQPQHF
TRBJ2-4	NA	NA	TRBV5-4	TGTGCCAGCAGCTTGGAGGGTGGACCCCAGAACATTCAGTACTTC	CASSLEGGPQNIQYF
TRBJ2-7	NA	NA	TRBV9	TGTGCCAGCAGCACAATGACAGGAGGCGAGCAGTACTTC	CASSTMTGGEQYF
TRBJ1-4	NA	NA	TRBV6-5	TGTGCCAGCAGCGACGACAGGATCCTGTTTTTT	CASSDDRILFF
TRBJ1-1	NA	NA	TRBV19	TGTGCCAGTAGTATAGAGGGGATGGGGGGTTGGAACACTGAAGCTTTCTTT	CASSIEGMGGWNTEAFF
TRBJ2-5	NA	NA	TRBV30	TGTGCCTGGAGTGAAGGGAACCAAGAGACCCAGTACTTC	CAWSEGNQETQYF
TRBJ1-2	NA	TRBD1	TRBV9	TGTGCCAGCAGCAAACGAGACAGGGTACAGGGCTACACCTTC	CASSKRDRVQGYTF
TRBJ1-5	NA	TRBD1	TRBV7-8	TGTGCCAGCAGCACCGGAAGGGGGCTGGGCAATCAGCCCCAGCATTTT	CASSTGRGLGNQPQHF
TRBJ1-2	NA	TRBD1	TRBV19	TGTGCCAGTAGGGCCGGTCTGACAGGGGTGCGGGGCTACACCTTC	CASRAGLTGVRGYTF
TRBJ1-3	medium-sized	NA	TRBV3-1/TRBV3-2	TGTGCCAGCAGCCTGGTGGGAGGAAACACCATATATTTT	CASSLVGGNTIYF
TRBJ1-2	NA	NA	TRBV6-5	TGTGCCACCCTTCGGACGGGAGTGGTTTATGGCTACACCTTC	CATLRTGVVYGYTF
TRBJ2-2	NA	NA	TRBV9	TGTGCCAGCAGCGTAGGTACAGTGAACACCGGGGAGCTGTTTTTT	CASSVGTVNTGELFF
TRBJ2-2	NA	NA	TRBV2	TGTGCCAGCAGTTCTCAAGCCACCGGGGAGCTGTTTTTT	CASSSQATGELFF
TRBJ1-6	NA	NA	TRBV11-3	TGTGCCAGCAGCCGTCAACCACAGGGTAGCTCCTATAATTCACCCCTCCACTTT	CASSRQPQGSSYNSPLHF
TRBJ1-1	few	NA	TRBV27	TGTGCCAGCAGTGACTCAAGGGTCGGTCACCCTGAAGCTTTCTTT	CASSDSRVGHPEAFF
TRBJ1-1	NA	NA	TRBV28	TGTGCCAGCCAAATTGGGGGACTTAACACTGAAGCTTTCTTT	CASQIGGLNTEAFF